This T cell receptor beta chain originates from a study of beta chain features in type 1 diabetes. Study-wide context: All samples combined gave roughly 110,000,000 sorted cells for examination. Study-wide points: The naive, central memory and Treg TCRB repertoires showed an apparent similarity that was greater among patients than among healthy donors. Among patients with Type 1 diabetes, TCRB CDR3s were moderately but significantly shorter in every one of the four CD4+ subsets.

Germline assignment: CDR1 SEHNR and CDR2 FQNEAQ (reference sequence). The V gene lost 2 bases and the J gene lost 10 bases, with 14 bases spanning the gap. CDR3 length equals 13 residues. cDNA synthesis used the whole RNA isolate, giving expressed TCRB sequences. The assay was immunoSEQ multiplex PCR, and TCRdb's table has in-frame clones only and misses some. Seen here are about 650,000 clones, around 11% observed once, and the top ten hold around 0.12%. This clone has only a few counts. Its antigen is undetermined. The chain couples TRBV7-9 to TRBJ1-1; no clear D. The sequencing sample was made of naive CD4+ T cells from blood. This sequence was found in a man aged 30-40 years with type 1 diabetes. CDR3 residues: CASSLSVQSGAFF. CDR3 DNA sequence: TGTGCCAGCAGCTTATCAGTTCAGTCGGGAGCTTTCTTT. Full variable domain (rest looked up from reference TRBV7-9 and TRBJ1-1): DTGVSQNPRHKITKRGQNVTFRCDPISEHNRLYWYRQTLGQGPEFLTYFQNEAQLEKSRLLSDRFSAERPKGSFSTLEIQRTEQGDSAMYLCASSLSVQSGAFFGQGTRLTVV.